This T cell receptor beta chain was obtained from a study of blood T cell repertoires in COVID-19. Participants were aged about 18 to 100 years, lived in over 20 US areas, and enrolled virtually. This CDR3 contains 14 residues. Trimming at V came to 1 base and at J to 9 bases, leaving 7 bases not matched to a gene. CDR1 and CDR2 (germline): MDHEN, SYDVKM. Using immunoSEQ multiplex PCR, the repertoire was profiled, and TCRdb retains in-frame clones only, with some absent. Among some 110,000 clones listed, about four fifths were seen once. The sequenced material came from PBMCs or T cells enriched from blood (not recorded which). The sequence derives from a woman aged 25 to 39 who had recovered from COVID-19. The chain uses TRBV28 and TRBJ2-7, with 9 bases lining up with TRBD2. The CDR3 region has the DNA TGTGCCAGCAGTTTATCTAGCGGGGTCGGGGGGCAGTACTTC. This encodes CASSLSSGVGGQYF. Full variable domain (rest looked up from reference TRBV28 and TRBJ2-7): DVKVTQSSRYLVKRTGEKVFLECVQDMDHENMFWYRQDPGLGLRLIYFSYDVKMKEKGDIPEGYSVSREKKERFSLILESASTNQTSMYLCASSLSSGVGGQYFGPGTRLTVT.